This T cell receptor (beta chain) originates from a study of Graves' ophthalmopathy and Graves' hyperthyroidism. TCR beta CDR3 regions were amplified from RNA transcripts. The first-round RT-PCR employed HTBI primers together with the Qiagen OneStep RT-PCR kit. A multiplex PCR was then performed as the second round. One entry per CDR3 protein, called by TCRdb with MiXCR from the multiplex PCR reads. The sample lists over a million distinct CDR3 sequences; about 40% were seen once. Hyperthyroidism patients, all newly diagnosed, had under 2 months' duration and ages of 18 to 65. Diagnostic conclusions were grounded in clinical symptoms, serum thyroxine, TRAb, thyroid ultrasound and orbital computed tomography. This clonotype was observed many times. The target antigen is unknown. Per the germline V gene, CDR1 is LNHDA and CDR2 is SQIVND (reference sequence). CDR3 length: 16 residues. Unmatched junction bases numbered 9, after V lost 4 bases and J lost 3 bases.

Overall study findings and caveats: Forecasting of ophthalmopathy progression by the model achieved nearly 71% sensitivity and approximately 72% specificity. For separating ophthalmopathy from stable hyperthyroidism, a 13-signature model gave 87.88% sensitivity and 75% to 83% specificity.

Sequencing was done on a sample of peripheral blood or thyroid tissue (not recorded which). The chain is built from TRBV19 and TRBJ1-2, with 9 bases lining up with TRBD1. The clonotype originates from an adult man with Graves' hyperthyroidism. The CDR3 DNA sequence: TGTGCCAGTAGTACCGGGACAGGGAACGTTCACTATGGCTACACCTTC. It codes for CASSTGTGNVHYGYTF.